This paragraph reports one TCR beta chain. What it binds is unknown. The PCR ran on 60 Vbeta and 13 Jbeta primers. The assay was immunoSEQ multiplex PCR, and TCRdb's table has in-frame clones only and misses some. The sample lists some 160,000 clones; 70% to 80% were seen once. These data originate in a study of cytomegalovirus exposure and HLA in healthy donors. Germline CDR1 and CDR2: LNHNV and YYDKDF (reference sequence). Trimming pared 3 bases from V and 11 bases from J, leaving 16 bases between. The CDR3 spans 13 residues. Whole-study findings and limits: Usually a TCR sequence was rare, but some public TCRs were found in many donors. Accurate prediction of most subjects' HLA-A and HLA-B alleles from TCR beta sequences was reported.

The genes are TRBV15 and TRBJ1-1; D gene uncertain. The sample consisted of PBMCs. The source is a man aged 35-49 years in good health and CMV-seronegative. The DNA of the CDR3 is TGTGCCACCAGCAGGTCGGTTCAATTTCTTGCTTTCTTT. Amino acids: CATSRSVQFLAFF.